Listed below are T cell receptor beta chains from one sample, sequenced in a study of patients and donors after allogeneic stem cell transplantation. TCRdb re-called the RT-PCR reads through MiXCR, storing one row per CDR3 protein. The sample carries about a million distinct CDR3 sequences, roughly 18% recorded once. The source material was blood, either unsorted or a sorted T cell fraction (not recorded which). These receptors were taken from a human donor who was either an allogeneic HSCT recipient or a stem cell or donor lymphocyte infusion donor (not recorded which). It is not recorded whose cells these are; they may come from a transplant donor. Each CDR3 is given with its conserved first and last residue. A D gene is named only where the DNA matches it firmly. Size values are once, few and many counts, or a class for expanded clones, and some rows have none.

cdr3_nt: TGTGCCAGCAGTTTTGTGACTAGCGGGCTCTACGAGCAGTACTTC
cdr3_aa: CASSFVTSGLYEQYF
cdr3_length: 15
d_call: TRBD2
v_call: TRBV12-3/TRBV12-4
clone_size: NA
j_call: TRBJ2-7

cdr3_nt: TGTGCCAGCAGCCCAGGGACAGTCGGTAGTTCACCCCTCCACTTT
cdr3_aa: CASSPGTVGSSPLHF
cdr3_length: 15
d_call: TRBD1
v_call: TRBV11-2
clone_size: NA
j_call: TRBJ1-6

cdr3_nt: TGTGCCAGCAGCTTCCGACTAGCGGGACCCGATGTGGGTGAGCAGTTCTTC
cdr3_aa: CASSFRLAGPDVGEQFF
cdr3_length: 17
d_call: TRBD2
v_call: TRBV7-6
clone_size: NA
j_call: TRBJ2-1

cdr3_nt: TGTGCCAGCTCACCACGCCCGACAGATAGTTTCCTGGGATCACCCCTCCACTTT
cdr3_aa: CASSPRPTDSFLGSPLHF
cdr3_length: 18
d_call: NA
v_call: TRBV18
clone_size: many
j_call: TRBJ1-6

cdr3_nt: TGCGCCAGCAGCATTATGACAGGGTGGGACAATGAGCAGTTCTTC
cdr3_aa: CASSIMTGWDNEQFF
cdr3_length: 15
d_call: TRBD1
v_call: TRBV5-1
clone_size: many
j_call: TRBJ2-1

cdr3_nt: TGTGCCTGGAACCCATTGGGGGGGACTTCGAACACCGGGGAGCTGTTTTTT
cdr3_aa: CAWNPLGGTSNTGELFF
cdr3_length: 17
d_call: TRBD2
v_call: TRBV30
clone_size: few
j_call: TRBJ2-2

cdr3_nt: TGTGCCAGCAGCCGAGAGACTAGCGGGGGGGCGGGGACCCAGTACTTC
cdr3_aa: CASSRETSGGAGTQYF
cdr3_length: 16
d_call: TRBD2
v_call: TRBV7-2
clone_size: NA
j_call: TRBJ2-5

cdr3_nt: TGTGCCAGCAGCGGAGGACAGAACGTCTACAATGAGCAGTTCTTC
cdr3_aa: CASSGGQNVYNEQFF
cdr3_length: 15
d_call: NA
v_call: TRBV7-9
clone_size: many
j_call: TRBJ2-1

cdr3_nt: TGTGCCAGCAGCGGGCGGAGGAGACTAGCGGGACGCACAGATACGCAGTATTTT
cdr3_aa: CASSGRRRLAGRTDTQYF
cdr3_length: 18
d_call: TRBD2
v_call: TRBV9
clone_size: NA
j_call: TRBJ2-3

cdr3_nt: TGTGCCAGCAGCCAAAGGACTAGCGGGGGGGGTCGGCAGTTCTTC
cdr3_aa: CASSQRTSGGGRQFF
cdr3_length: 15
d_call: TRBD2
v_call: TRBV3-1
clone_size: NA
j_call: TRBJ2-1

cdr3_nt: TGCGCCAGCAGCTCACAGGGGGCAGATACGCAGTATTTT
cdr3_aa: CASSSQGADTQYF
cdr3_length: 13
d_call: TRBD1
v_call: TRBV5-1
clone_size: few
j_call: TRBJ2-3

cdr3_nt: TGTGCCAGCAGCTTGGTCCGGGACGGGAAATATCAGCCCCAGCATTTT
cdr3_aa: CASSLVRDGKYQPQHF
cdr3_length: 16
d_call: NA
v_call: TRBV11-1
clone_size: few
j_call: TRBJ1-5

cdr3_nt: TGTGCCAGCAGTTACTCGAAGGAGAATACTAAAGAGACCCAGTACTTC
cdr3_aa: CASSYSKENTKETQYF
cdr3_length: 16
d_call: NA
v_call: TRBV6-2/TRBV6-3
clone_size: NA
j_call: TRBJ2-5

cdr3_nt: TGTGCCACCAGCAGAGATCGCCCAGGATGGCAGCCCCAGCATTTT
cdr3_aa: CATSRDRPGWQPQHF
cdr3_length: 15
d_call: NA
v_call: TRBV15
clone_size: NA
j_call: TRBJ1-5

cdr3_nt: TGTGCCAGCAGTTCAGACCGGGACAACAGGGATCCGCCCCAGCATTTT
cdr3_aa: CASSSDRDNRDPPQHF
cdr3_length: 16
d_call: NA
v_call: TRBV12-3/TRBV12-4
clone_size: NA
j_call: TRBJ1-5

cdr3_nt: TGTGCCAGCAGCTCCCGGGACCTTTTCTACGAGCAGTACTTC
cdr3_aa: CASSSRDLFYEQYF
cdr3_length: 14
d_call: NA
v_call: TRBV7-2
clone_size: few
j_call: TRBJ2-7

cdr3_nt: TGCAGTGCTCCAGGACGGCCTCTAGCCAAAAACATTCAGTACTTC
cdr3_aa: CSAPGRPLAKNIQYF
cdr3_length: 15
d_call: NA
v_call: TRBV20-1
clone_size: few
j_call: TRBJ2-4

cdr3_nt: TGTGCCAGCAGCTTAAGCCCCGGGACTTATAACACAGATACGCAGTATTTT
cdr3_aa: CASSLSPGTYNTDTQYF
cdr3_length: 17
d_call: NA
v_call: TRBV7-3
clone_size: NA
j_call: TRBJ2-3

cdr3_nt: TGTGCCAGCAGAGAGGGGGGCAGGGGCAATGAGCAGTTCTTC
cdr3_aa: CASREGGRGNEQFF
cdr3_length: 14
d_call: NA
v_call: TRBV12-3/TRBV12-4
clone_size: few
j_call: TRBJ2-1

cdr3_nt: TGTGCCACCAGTGATTTGCGGCGACTTGCCTACGAGCAGTACTTC
cdr3_aa: CATSDLRRLAYEQYF
cdr3_length: 15
d_call: NA
v_call: TRBV24-1
clone_size: NA
j_call: TRBJ2-7

cdr3_nt: TGCAGCGTCACCAGGGGGCCGAACACTGAAGCTTTCTTT
cdr3_aa: CSVTRGPNTEAFF
cdr3_length: 13
d_call: TRBD1
v_call: TRBV29-1
clone_size: few
j_call: TRBJ1-1

cdr3_nt: TGTGCCAGCAGAACCAGAGCATTTGACACTGAAGCTTTCTTT
cdr3_aa: CASRTRAFDTEAFF
cdr3_length: 14
d_call: NA
v_call: TRBV6-1
clone_size: NA
j_call: TRBJ1-1

cdr3_nt: TGTGCCAGCAGTACAGATTGGGGGGGCCACTCTGGAAACACCATATATTTT
cdr3_aa: CASSTDWGGHSGNTIYF
cdr3_length: 17
d_call: NA
v_call: TRBV12-3/TRBV12-4
clone_size: few
j_call: TRBJ1-3

cdr3_nt: TGTGCCAGCAGCTCGATGGGGCGACTAGGAACTAGCACAGATACGCAGTATTTT
cdr3_aa: CASSSMGRLGTSTDTQYF
cdr3_length: 18
d_call: NA
v_call: TRBV11-1
clone_size: few
j_call: TRBJ2-3

cdr3_nt: TGTGCCAGCAGCTCCGACTCCACTCGCGAGCAGTACTTC
cdr3_aa: CASSSDSTREQYF
cdr3_length: 13
d_call: NA
v_call: TRBV5-4
clone_size: NA
j_call: TRBJ2-7

cdr3_nt: TGTGCCAGCAGATATAGCGGGGGGGCCACAGATACGCAGTATTTT
cdr3_aa: CASRYSGGATDTQYF
cdr3_length: 15
d_call: TRBD2
v_call: TRBV3-1
clone_size: NA
j_call: TRBJ2-3

cdr3_nt: TGTGCCAGCAGCGTAGAGAGGGTAGCGGGAGCCGAGCAGTACTTC
cdr3_aa: CASSVERVAGAEQYF
cdr3_length: 15
d_call: TRBD2
v_call: TRBV9
clone_size: few
j_call: TRBJ2-7

cdr3_nt: TGTGCCAGCACCTTCCGGGACAGAGACACTGAAGCTTTCTTT
cdr3_aa: CASTFRDRDTEAFF
cdr3_length: 14
d_call: NA
v_call: TRBV21-1
clone_size: few
j_call: TRBJ1-1

cdr3_nt: TGTGCCAGCAGTTACTTAGCGGGGCCGGGGGATGAGCAGTTCTTC
cdr3_aa: CASSYLAGPGDEQFF
cdr3_length: 15
d_call: TRBD2
v_call: TRBV6-5
clone_size: NA
j_call: TRBJ2-1

cdr3_nt: TGTGCCACCGCATCCCCCTACAATGAGCAGTTCTTC
cdr3_aa: CATASPYNEQFF
cdr3_length: 12
d_call: NA
v_call: TRBV19
clone_size: few
j_call: TRBJ2-1

cdr3_nt: TGTGCCAGCACTACCCTTGGGACAAACACCGGGGAGCTGTTTTTT
cdr3_aa: CASTTLGTNTGELFF
cdr3_length: 15
d_call: NA
v_call: TRBV6-1
clone_size: NA
j_call: TRBJ2-2

cdr3_nt: TGCAGTGCCTTAGCGGGGGCGATCTCCTACGAGCAGTACTTC
cdr3_aa: CSALAGAISYEQYF
cdr3_length: 14
d_call: TRBD2
v_call: TRBV20-1
clone_size: few
j_call: TRBJ2-7

cdr3_nt: TGTGCCACCAGTGATTTGGGCGGGAGCGGCCAGTTCTTC
cdr3_aa: CATSDLGGSGQFF
cdr3_length: 13
d_call: TRBD2
v_call: TRBV24-1
clone_size: few
j_call: TRBJ2-1

cdr3_nt: TGTGCCACGCTCCGGGACAGAAGCACAGATACGCAGTATTTT
cdr3_aa: CATLRDRSTDTQYF
cdr3_length: 14
d_call: TRBD1
v_call: TRBV10-3
clone_size: NA
j_call: TRBJ2-3

cdr3_nt: TGTGCCAGCAGCTGGGGACAGAGTCAAGAGACCCAGTACTTC
cdr3_aa: CASSWGQSQETQYF
cdr3_length: 14
d_call: TRBD1
v_call: TRBV5-5
clone_size: NA
j_call: TRBJ2-5

cdr3_nt: TGTGCCAGCAGTCCCCGAACAGGGGGGGGTAATCAGCCCCAGCATTTT
cdr3_aa: CASSPRTGGGNQPQHF
cdr3_length: 16
d_call: TRBD1
v_call: TRBV27
clone_size: few
j_call: TRBJ1-5

cdr3_nt: TGCGCCAGCAGCCCCCAGCCCCATGCGGGGAGGGAAAAACTGTTTTTT
cdr3_aa: CASSPQPHAGREKLFF
cdr3_length: 16
d_call: NA
v_call: TRBV4-3
clone_size: NA
j_call: TRBJ1-4